Below, 14 T cell receptor beta chains from the same sample are listed, as sequenced in a study of T cell responses to AZD1222 COVID-19 vaccine (dated by TCRdb to 2020 to 2023). The sample's time point label is to be understood as: baseline before first vaccination. The treatment or condition tag for this specimen amounts to: meningococcal conjugate vaccine given as trial control. The method was the immunoSEQ multiplex PCR assay. In TCRdb, the immuneACCESS table is reduced to in-frame sequences with V and J assigned. These tables do not hold every clone; where another copy was compared, an unresolved V gene accounts for under half, and the others remain unexplained. The sample yields approximately 140,000 clones; roughly 80% were counted once. The ten largest make up 4.1% of the sample. Sequencing used peripheral blood, obtained on day 0 of MenACWY control vaccination. These receptors all stem from an adult in good health.

The chain couples TRBV11-2 to TRBJ1-3; D gene uncertain. This CDR3 is built from 14 residues. Germline loops: CDR1 SGHAT, CDR2 FQNNGV. Trimming pared 5 bases from V and 0 bases from J, leaving 8 bases between. The CDR3 nucleotides read TGTGCCAGCAGCCCCCGACGCTCTGGAAACACCATATATTTT. Its translation is CASSPRRSGNTIYF.

This rearrangement joins TRBV6-5 to TRBJ1-6, with D perhaps matching TRBD1 (5 bases). Trimming removed 8 bases from V and 0 bases from J, with 11 bases in between. The CDR3 has 15 amino acids. Germline V lookup: CDR1 MNHEY, CDR2 SVGAGI. The CDR3 here is CASGTVTSYNSPLHF. The CDR3 DNA is TGTGCCAGCGGGACGGTTACCTCCTATAATTCACCCCTCCACTTT.

The chain recombines TRBV19 with TRBJ2-1, with D uncertain. Germline assignment: CDR1 LNHDA and CDR2 SQIVND (reference sequence). This CDR3 region has 14 residues. Trimming shortened V by 10 bases and J by 2 bases, and 15 bases separated the two germline ends. This CDR3 is CATRQEATYNEQFF. The CDR3 region has the DNA TGTGCCACCAGACAAGAAGCGACCTACAATGAGCAGTTCTTC.

Written as DNA, the CDR3 is TGTGCCTGGAGACAGGGAGGCCAGCCCCAGCATTTT. Translated, it gives CAWRQGGQPQHF. The chain carries TRBV30 and TRBJ1-5, with D possibly TRBD1 on 6 matching bases. The germline V and J ends were trimmed by 3 bases and 7 bases, with 10 bases remaining between them. This CDR3 spans 12 amino acids. Germline CDR1 and CDR2: GTSNPN and SVGIG (reference sequence).

J is TRBJ2-5 and V is TRBV7-9, with 9 bases fitting TRBD1. V lost 1 base, J lost 3 bases, and 3 bases stayed unmatched. Looked up from germline, CDR1 is SEHNR and CDR2 is FQNEAQ (reference sequence). The CDR3 consists of 15 residues. CDR3 region: CASSLGGQGKETQYF. CDR3 DNA: TGTGCCAGCAGCTTAGGGGGACAGGGCAAAGAGACCCAGTACTTC.

The chain combines TRBV12-3 or TRBV12-4 with TRBJ1-2; D call uncertain. Trimming took off 5 bases at V and 6 bases at J, with 7 bases between the two ends. The CDR3 is 11 residues long. DNA for the CDR3: TGTGCCAGCAGTACAGCTGATGGCTACACCTTC. Protein product: CASSTADGYTF.

The rearrangement joins TRBV11-1 to TRBJ2-1; D may be TRBD2 (5 bases). Trimming stripped 5 bases from V and 0 bases from J, with 11 bases between. The CDR3 is made up of 15 amino acids. The V gene's germline CDR1 is SGHAT and CDR2 FQDESV (reference sequence). The CDR3 nucleotides are TGTGCCAGCAGCCCAAGACGGGACTCCTACAATGAGCAGTTCTTC. Translated: CASSPRRDSYNEQFF. The full variable domain, completed using reference TRBV11-1 and TRBJ2-1, is EAEVAQSPRYKITEKSQAVAFWCDPISGHATLYWYRQILGQGPELLVQFQDESVVDDSQLPKDRFSAERLKGVDSTLKIQPAELGDSAMYLCASSPRRDSYNEQFFGPGTRLTVL.

There are a few counts of this clone. The V gene is TRBV5-4, the J gene TRBJ2-1, with D tentatively TRBD1 (6 bases). Per the germline V gene, CDR1 is SGHNT and CDR2 is YYREEE (reference sequence). The CDR3 is 15 amino acids. Deletions cut 0 bases from V and 15 bases from J, with 22 bases between. The CDR3 DNA reads TGTGCCAGCAGCTTGGCCGAGAGGGGGAATGCCGACCCGTTCTTC. This encodes CASSLAERGNADPFF. The whole variable domain, remainder taken from reference TRBV5-4 and TRBJ2-1, is ETGVTQSPTHLIKTRGQQVTLRCSSQSGHNTVSWYQQALGQGPQFIFQYYREEENGRGNFPPRFSGLQFPNYSSELNVNALELDDSALYLCASSLAERGNADPFFGPGTRLTVL.

The chain has TRBV19 and TRBJ2-6; possibly TRBD2 for D (6 bases). The CDR3 has 16 residues. Trimming removed 9 bases from V and 0 bases from J, with 15 bases in between. Germline CDR1 and CDR2: LNHDA and SQIVND (reference sequence). In nucleotides, the CDR3 is TGTGCCAGCAGCCGGGAGATTGGCTCTGGGGCCAACGTCCTGACTTTC. Protein product: CASSREIGSGANVLTF. The whole variable domain, filled in from reference TRBV19 and TRBJ2-6, reads DGGITQSPKYLFRKEGQNVTLSCEQNLNHDAMYWYRQDPGQGLRLIYYSQIVNDFQKGDIAEGYSVSREKKESFPLTVTSAQKNPTAFYLCASSREIGSGANVLTFGAGSRLTVL.

This clone was seen a few times. V and J are TRBV5-4 and TRBJ2-2; D is perhaps TRBD1 (7 bases). Looked up from germline, CDR1 is SGHNT and CDR2 is YYREEE (reference sequence). V was shortened by 4 bases and J by 3 bases, with 13 bases between the two germline ends. The CDR3 has 15 amino acids. CDR3 residues: CASSRRGLDTGELFF. CDR3 bases: TGTGCCAGCAGCCGGAGGGGGCTGGACACCGGGGAGCTGTTTTTT.

This chain uses TRBV27 with TRBJ1-3; D remains ambiguous. The germline V gene encodes CDR1 MNHEY and CDR2 SMNVEV (reference sequence). The CDR3 runs to 14 residues. Trimming removed 2 bases at V and 0 bases at J, with 5 bases between. CDR3 sequence (DNA): TGTGCCAGCAGTTTAAGCGGCTCTGGAAACACCATATATTTT. Translation: CASSLSGSGNTIYF.

This sequence joins TRBV10-2 and TRBJ1-3; unclear D gene. The germline V gene encodes CDR1 WSHSY and CDR2 SAAADI. The CDR3 extends over 13 amino acids. Deletions cut 6 bases from V and 2 bases from J, with 8 bases between. The CDR3 is CASREFTGNTIYF. CDR3 bases: TGCGCCAGCAGAGAATTTACTGGAAACACCATATATTTT.

The chain employs TRBV5-8 and TRBJ2-7; TRBD1 agrees at 8 bases. CDR3 length: 16 amino acids. V was clipped by 0 bases and J by 2 bases; unmatched bases: 7. Germline values: CDR1 SGHTS, CDR2 YDEGEE. CDR3 sequence: CASSLAGQGATYEQYF. The CDR3 DNA reads as TGTGCCAGCAGCTTGGCGGGGCAGGGGGCAACCTACGAGCAGTACTTC.

V and J are TRBV5-4 and TRBJ2-1; D is tentatively TRBD1 or TRBD2 (6 bases each). Germline V gene lookup returns CDR1 SGHNT and CDR2 YYREEE (reference sequence). The CDR3 spans 18 residues. The ends were cut back, 4 bases at V and 0 bases at J, with 20 bases in the middle. The CDR3 is CASSREGGLGSSYNEQFF. CDR3 DNA: TGTGCCAGCAGCCGCGAAGGGGGGTTGGGCAGCTCCTACAATGAGCAGTTCTTC.